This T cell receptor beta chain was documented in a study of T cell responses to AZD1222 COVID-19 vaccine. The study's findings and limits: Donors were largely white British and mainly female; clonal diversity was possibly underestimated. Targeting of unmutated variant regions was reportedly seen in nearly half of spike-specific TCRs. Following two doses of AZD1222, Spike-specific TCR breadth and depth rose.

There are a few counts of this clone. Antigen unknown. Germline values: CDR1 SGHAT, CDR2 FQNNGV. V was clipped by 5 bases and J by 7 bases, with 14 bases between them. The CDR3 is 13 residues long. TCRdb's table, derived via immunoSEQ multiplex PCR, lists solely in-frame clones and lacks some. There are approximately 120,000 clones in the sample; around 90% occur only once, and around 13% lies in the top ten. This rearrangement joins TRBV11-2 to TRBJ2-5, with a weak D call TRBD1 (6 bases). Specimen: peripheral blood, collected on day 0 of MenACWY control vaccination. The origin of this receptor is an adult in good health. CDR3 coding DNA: TGTGCCAGCAGCCCAGGGGCCCCAGGGACCCAGTACTTC. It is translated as CASSPGAPGTQYF.